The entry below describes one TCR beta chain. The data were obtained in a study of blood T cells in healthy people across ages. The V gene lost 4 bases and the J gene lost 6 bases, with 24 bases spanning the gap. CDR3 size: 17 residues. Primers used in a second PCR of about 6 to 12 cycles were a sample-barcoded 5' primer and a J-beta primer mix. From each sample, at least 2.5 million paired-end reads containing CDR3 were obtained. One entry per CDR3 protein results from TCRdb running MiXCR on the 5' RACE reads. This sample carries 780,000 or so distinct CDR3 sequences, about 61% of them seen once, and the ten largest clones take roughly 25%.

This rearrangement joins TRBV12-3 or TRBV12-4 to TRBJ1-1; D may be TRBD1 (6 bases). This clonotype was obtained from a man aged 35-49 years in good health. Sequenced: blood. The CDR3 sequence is CASSYPYDWRGTAEAFF. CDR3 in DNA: TGTGCCAGCAGTTACCCTTACGATTGGAGGGGGACGGCTGAAGCTTTCTTT.